Sequencing of this TCR beta chain was carried out in a study of T cell responses to AZD1222 COVID-19 vaccine. Remarks on this clone: Its antigen remains unknown.

Generated by immunoSEQ multiplex PCR, the TCRdb table keeps only in-frame clones and is missing some. Found here are more than 120,000 clones, approximately 87% of them singletons; the top ten hold roughly 1.7%. Study-wide results and caveats: Two AZD1222 doses significantly raised spike-specific TCR breadth and depth over controls.

This TCR was sampled from an adult who received the AZD1222 COVID-19 vaccine. Source: peripheral blood, taken 28 days after the second AZD1222 dose.

CDR3 loop: CATSDLPGQGKETQYF. The CDR3 bases are TGTGCCACCAGTGACTTGCCGGGACAGGGGAAAGAGACCCAGTACTTC. This chain connects TRBV24-1 to TRBJ2-5; 10 nucleotides match TRBD1. CDR3 size: 16 residues. CDR1 KGHDR and CDR2 SFDVKD come from the germline V gene. With 4 bases clipped from V and 3 bases from J, the junction kept 7 bases outside the gene matches.